This TCR beta chain was captured by sequencing in a study of sequential checkpoint blockade in melanoma. V was shortened by 3 bases and J by 0 bases, with 8 bases between the two germline ends. This CDR3 is built from 14 residues. Germline V gene data show CDR1 as SGHNT and CDR2 as YYREEE (reference sequence). TCRdb keeps only in-frame clones here, not all; method: immunoSEQ multiplex PCR. Altogether over 10,000 clones are present, almost 85% being singletons, with the ten largest covering 25% to 30%. Noted treatment: randomized to nivolumab then ipilimumab (arm A) or the reverse (arm B). The sample here was CD8+ T cells sorted from blood (inferred from file names), taken from a patient given nivolumab and ipilimumab in sequence. V gene TRBV5-4 combines with J gene TRBJ2-3; no clear D gene. The receptor was derived from a human donor with melanoma. The CDR3 reads CASSSRGSTDTQYF. Here the CDR3 DNA reads TGTGCCAGCAGCTCACGAGGAAGCACAGATACGCAGTATTTT.